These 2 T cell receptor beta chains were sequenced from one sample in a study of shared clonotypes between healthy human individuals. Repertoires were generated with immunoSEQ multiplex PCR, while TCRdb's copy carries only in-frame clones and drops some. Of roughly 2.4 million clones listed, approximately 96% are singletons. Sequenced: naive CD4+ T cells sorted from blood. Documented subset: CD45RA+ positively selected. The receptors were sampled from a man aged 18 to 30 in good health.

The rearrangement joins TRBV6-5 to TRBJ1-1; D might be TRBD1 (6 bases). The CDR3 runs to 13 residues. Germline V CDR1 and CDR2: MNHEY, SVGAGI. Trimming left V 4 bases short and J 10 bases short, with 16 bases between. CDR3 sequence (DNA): TGTGCCAGCAGTTCAGGCTATGGGGGGCGAGCTTTCTTT. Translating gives CASSSGYGGRAFF.

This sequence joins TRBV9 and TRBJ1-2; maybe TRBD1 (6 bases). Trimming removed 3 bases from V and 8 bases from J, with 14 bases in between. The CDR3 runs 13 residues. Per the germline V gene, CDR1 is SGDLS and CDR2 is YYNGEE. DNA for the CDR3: TGTGCCAGCAGCGACCGACAGGCCCTGGGCTACACCTTC. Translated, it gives CASSDRQALGYTF.